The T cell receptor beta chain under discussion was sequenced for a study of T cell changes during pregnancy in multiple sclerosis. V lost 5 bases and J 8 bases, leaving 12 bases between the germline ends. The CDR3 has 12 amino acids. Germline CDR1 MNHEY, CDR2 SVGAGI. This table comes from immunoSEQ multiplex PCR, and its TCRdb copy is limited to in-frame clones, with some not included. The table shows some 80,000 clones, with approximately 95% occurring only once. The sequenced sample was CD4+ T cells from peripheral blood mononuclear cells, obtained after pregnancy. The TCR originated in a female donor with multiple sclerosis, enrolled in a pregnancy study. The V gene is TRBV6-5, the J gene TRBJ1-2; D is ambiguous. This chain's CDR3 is CASSRNSGGYTF. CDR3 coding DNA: TGTGCCAGCAGTAGAAACTCAGGAGGCTACACCTTC.